The rows below give T cell receptor beta chains drawn from one sample of a study of shared clonotypes between healthy human individuals. Only in-frame clones appear in the TCRdb table, and some are missing; sequencing was by immunoSEQ multiplex PCR. The data hold about 380,000 clones, with 95% to 97% observed a single time. The sequenced material came from memory CD8+ T cells sorted from blood. Receptor source: a man aged 30-40 years in good health. Both conserved end residues are trimmed from each CDR3. The D gene is left open where the match is weak. A row's size may be missing; if present it is once, few, many or a size class.

clone size: -
V gene: TRBV6-4
D gene: -
J gene: TRBJ1-2
CDR3 protein: ASNTRGKNYGYT

clone size: -
V gene: TRBV7-9
D gene: TRBD1
J gene: TRBJ2-5
CDR3 protein: ASTQTGLWETQY

clone size: once
V gene: TRBV6-1
D gene: TRBD1
J gene: TRBJ2-7
CDR3 protein: ASSPQMGTEYEQY

clone size: -
V gene: TRBV28
D gene: -
J gene: TRBJ1-5
CDR3 protein: ASSPKWGGNQPQH

clone size: -
V gene: TRBV18
D gene: -
J gene: TRBJ2-7
CDR3 protein: ASSPGFYEQY

clone size: -
V gene: TRBV27
D gene: -
J gene: TRBJ2-5
CDR3 protein: ASSFRETQY

clone size: -
V gene: TRBV2
D gene: -
J gene: TRBJ2-1
CDR3 protein: ASRAFYNEQF

clone size: -
V gene: TRBV5-5
D gene: -
J gene: TRBJ1-1
CDR3 protein: ASSLVGFMNTEAF

clone size: -
V gene: TRBV14
D gene: TRBD2
J gene: TRBJ2-7
CDR3 protein: ASSQSSGISLYEQY

clone size: -
V gene: TRBV4-1
D gene: -
J gene: TRBJ2-1
CDR3 protein: ASSQPASGIEQF

clone size: -
V gene: TRBV28
D gene: TRBD2
J gene: TRBJ2-1
CDR3 protein: ASGSSLAGLYEQF

clone size: once
V gene: TRBV27
D gene: TRBD1
J gene: TRBJ2-2
CDR3 protein: ASSSRGTGFNTGELF

clone size: -
V gene: TRBV5-5
D gene: -
J gene: TRBJ1-2
CDR3 protein: ASSLRVSNGYT

clone size: -
V gene: TRBV19
D gene: -
J gene: TRBJ2-7
CDR3 protein: ASSMGPGDEQY

clone size: -
V gene: TRBV10-2
D gene: -
J gene: TRBJ2-2
CDR3 protein: ASSERAGNTGELF

clone size: -
V gene: TRBV6-5
D gene: -
J gene: TRBJ1-2
CDR3 protein: ASRSRGWDYGYT

clone size: -
V gene: TRBV5-3
D gene: -
J gene: TRBJ1-5
CDR3 protein: ARSLRVSNQPQH

clone size: -
V gene: TRBV28
D gene: -
J gene: TRBJ1-3
CDR3 protein: ASKTGEGSGNTIY

clone size: -
V gene: TRBV12-5
D gene: -
J gene: TRBJ2-7
CDR3 protein: ASGLLSPVEKYYEQY

clone size: -
V gene: TRBV6-4
D gene: TRBD2
J gene: TRBJ2-1
CDR3 protein: ASSPSGAYNEQF

clone size: -
V gene: TRBV7-2
D gene: -
J gene: TRBJ2-2
CDR3 protein: ASSLTNIGVTGELF

clone size: -
V gene: TRBV7-6
D gene: -
J gene: TRBJ2-3
CDR3 protein: ASSLAAGERDTDTQY

clone size: -
V gene: TRBV10-3
D gene: TRBD2
J gene: TRBJ2-5
CDR3 protein: AISRGLAGAGQETQY

clone size: -
V gene: TRBV28
D gene: TRBD1
J gene: TRBJ2-5
CDR3 protein: ASSSGTGNQETQY

clone size: -
V gene: TRBV6-5
D gene: TRBD1
J gene: TRBJ1-2
CDR3 protein: ASSRRQGDYGYT

clone size: -
V gene: TRBV30
D gene: TRBD1
J gene: TRBJ2-7
CDR3 protein: AWSRGWGQGGYEQY

clone size: -
V gene: TRBV7-9
D gene: -
J gene: TRBJ1-2
CDR3 protein: ASSLQGYGYT

clone size: -
V gene: TRBV5-1
D gene: TRBD1
J gene: TRBJ2-1
CDR3 protein: ASSPWGQGDHNEQF

clone size: -
V gene: TRBV29-1
D gene: -
J gene: TRBJ2-7
CDR3 protein: SAGTSSYEQY

clone size: -
V gene: TRBV28
D gene: TRBD1
J gene: TRBJ1-5
CDR3 protein: ASSLWGQGSQPQH

clone size: once
V gene: TRBV9
D gene: -
J gene: TRBJ2-1
CDR3 protein: ASSVVGHEQF

clone size: once
V gene: TRBV13
D gene: TRBD2
J gene: TRBJ2-7
CDR3 protein: ASSPGLAGVIDEQY

clone size: -
V gene: TRBV6-5
D gene: -
J gene: TRBJ2-7
CDR3 protein: ASSFRPLSSYEQY

clone size: -
V gene: TRBV28
D gene: -
J gene: TRBJ1-5
CDR3 protein: ASSLLHRASQPQH

clone size: -
V gene: TRBV5-1
D gene: -
J gene: TRBJ2-7
CDR3 protein: ASSVSGTNAYEQY

clone size: -
V gene: TRBV27
D gene: TRBD2
J gene: TRBJ2-1
CDR3 protein: ASSGLAGVVEQF

clone size: -
V gene: TRBV7-9
D gene: TRBD2
J gene: TRBJ2-1
CDR3 protein: ASSLRTSYDLNEQF

clone size: -
V gene: TRBV27
D gene: TRBD2
J gene: TRBJ2-7
CDR3 protein: ASSLGTSGYEQY

clone size: -
V gene: TRBV6-1
D gene: TRBD1
J gene: TRBJ2-7
CDR3 protein: ASARDRAYEQY

clone size: -
V gene: TRBV9
D gene: -
J gene: TRBJ1-3
CDR3 protein: ASSVGGEPKNTIY

clone size: -
V gene: TRBV7-2
D gene: -
J gene: TRBJ1-6
CDR3 protein: ASSLQGYNSPLH

clone size: once
V gene: TRBV7-9
D gene: -
J gene: TRBJ2-7
CDR3 protein: ASSPVRDSYEQY

clone size: -
V gene: TRBV28
D gene: -
J gene: TRBJ2-2
CDR3 protein: ASSLYGGSNTGELF

clone size: -
V gene: TRBV6-5
D gene: -
J gene: TRBJ2-3
CDR3 protein: ASSYELATDTQY

clone size: -
V gene: TRBV7-9
D gene: -
J gene: TRBJ1-2
CDR3 protein: ASSVGTTGYT

clone size: -
V gene: TRBV5-8
D gene: -
J gene: TRBJ2-3
CDR3 protein: ASSELASTDTQY

clone size: -
V gene: TRBV5-1
D gene: TRBD1
J gene: TRBJ2-5
CDR3 protein: ASSLSGQGQETQY

clone size: -
V gene: TRBV10-3
D gene: TRBD1
J gene: TRBJ2-7
CDR3 protein: ATTQGVYEQY

clone size: -
V gene: TRBV11-2
D gene: -
J gene: TRBJ2-3
CDR3 protein: ASSLGLAADTQY

clone size: -
V gene: TRBV7-6
D gene: -
J gene: TRBJ2-1
CDR3 protein: ASSLGGMSYNEQF

clone size: -
V gene: TRBV15
D gene: -
J gene: TRBJ2-5
CDR3 protein: ATSRGNQETQY

clone size: -
V gene: TRBV19
D gene: TRBD2
J gene: TRBJ2-7
CDR3 protein: ASSIGSSGLYEQY

clone size: -
V gene: TRBV5-1
D gene: -
J gene: TRBJ2-4
CDR3 protein: ASSRGQRLNIQY

clone size: -
V gene: TRBV25-1
D gene: TRBD1
J gene: TRBJ2-1
CDR3 protein: ASSELGRGQGGNEQF